This T cell receptor beta chain was recovered during a study of graft-versus-host responses after intestinal transplantation. The protocol was immunoSEQ multiplex PCR, while the TCRdb copy is restricted to in-frame clones and leaves out a portion. The data show 14,000 or so clones, with 87% seen just once and about 6.3% held by the top ten. Regarding the study as a whole: GvH clones were found in recipient marrow; some appeared first in ileum or blood. Elevated graft-versus-host to host-versus-graft clonal ratios in allografts were recorded for patients with graft-donor T cell macrochimerism.

To note about this clone: The antigen is unknown.

Marrow after transplant was taken from the posterior iliac crest or another site. V was cut by 6 bases and J by 12 bases, with 14 bases left in between. CDR1 is MNHEY, CDR2 SVGAGI, per germline. The CDR3 totals 12 residues. The clonotype originates from a human patient who received an intestinal transplant, so some T cells may come from the graft donor. The starting material was bone marrow, obtained approximately 120 days after intestinal transplantation. The chain uses TRBV6-5 and TRBJ1-4; D is unresolved. CDR3 sequence: CASSIQAEELFF. Written as DNA, the CDR3 is TGTGCCAGCAGCATCCAAGCAGAGGAACTGTTTTTT.